This T cell receptor beta chain was recorded in a study of cytotoxic CD8 clonotypes in ibrutinib-treated CLL. With cryopreserved PBMCs as the source, roughly 2 micrograms of genomic DNA went to TCR beta libraries. V lost 6 bases to trimming and J lost 4 bases, with 18 bases between them. The CDR3 sequence is 15 residues long. Germline CDR1 is MNHNY and CDR2 is SVGAGI (reference sequence). Libraries were prepared by immunoSEQ multiplex PCR; TCRdb keeps only in-frame clonotypes and omits some of them. Seen here are just over 65,000 clones, approximately 71% observed once, and the top ten hold around 5.7%.

The rearrangement links TRBV6-6 to TRBJ1-2; D may be TRBD1 (6 bases). This TCR was recovered from a human donor with chronic lymphocytic leukemia. This material consisted of PBMCs, taken after 12 months of ibrutinib treatment. DNA for the CDR3: TGTGCCAGCAGCCAAGGAGGCAGGGGAATCTATGGCTACACCTTC. This codes for CASSQGGRGIYGYTF.